The source of this T cell receptor (beta chain) is a study of metastatic and nonmetastatic thyroid tumors. Study context: Where malignant and benign thyroid patients were concerned, repertoires were compared across blood and tumor or nodule tissue.

TCRdb re-clonotyped the PCR reads through MiXCR. The sample carries tens of thousands of clones, 25% to 35% recorded once. This clone was detected a few times. Germline and junction disagree at one end, which may indicate a read error. Before thyroid surgery, none of the patients had received any treatment. Per germline, CDR1 MNHEY and CDR2 SVGEGT. The CDR3 spans 13 residues. This TCR was sampled from a female donor with papillary thyroid cancer or a benign thyroid nodule (not recorded which). Some clones in this sample may be carry-over from other donors' samples. The chain employs TRBV6-2 or TRBV6-3 and TRBJ1-1, with D hard to call. The sequenced material came from blood. The CDR3 DNA follows: TGTGCCAGCAGCTACTCCCCAAGCACTGAAGCTTTCTTT. Translation gives CASSYSPSTEAFF.